The T cell receptor (beta chain) under discussion was sequenced for a study of cytotoxic CD8 clonotypes in ibrutinib-treated CLL. About the research overall: After median roughly 68 months, approximately 14 stayed in remission, about twelve progressed; responses roughly 25 partial, 2 complete.

This clone was seen a handful of times. Its antigen is unknown. Using immunoSEQ multiplex PCR, the repertoire was profiled, and TCRdb retains in-frame clones only, with some absent. Of 200,000 to 250,000 clones detected, 60% to 80% appear once; the ten largest clones hold over 9.5%. General observations from the study: Treatment saw public clonotypes, which were uncommon, either contract or stay stable. Clonality increased with ibrutinib response but returned toward baseline at progression.

This CDR3 region has 17 residues. The trim removed 5 bases at V and 6 bases at J, leaving 13 bases unmatched. Germline V gives CDR1 SEHNR, CDR2 FQNEAQ (reference sequence). This clonotype originated in a human donor with chronic lymphocytic leukemia. The input for sequencing was PBMCs, taken after 12 months of ibrutinib treatment. This chain joins TRBV7-9 and TRBJ1-2, with 12 bases identical to TRBD1. The CDR3 coding sequence is TGTGCCAGCAGCCAATACGGCGGGACAGGGGGCGTCCATGGCTACACCTTC. The encoded protein is CASSQYGGTGGVHGYTF.